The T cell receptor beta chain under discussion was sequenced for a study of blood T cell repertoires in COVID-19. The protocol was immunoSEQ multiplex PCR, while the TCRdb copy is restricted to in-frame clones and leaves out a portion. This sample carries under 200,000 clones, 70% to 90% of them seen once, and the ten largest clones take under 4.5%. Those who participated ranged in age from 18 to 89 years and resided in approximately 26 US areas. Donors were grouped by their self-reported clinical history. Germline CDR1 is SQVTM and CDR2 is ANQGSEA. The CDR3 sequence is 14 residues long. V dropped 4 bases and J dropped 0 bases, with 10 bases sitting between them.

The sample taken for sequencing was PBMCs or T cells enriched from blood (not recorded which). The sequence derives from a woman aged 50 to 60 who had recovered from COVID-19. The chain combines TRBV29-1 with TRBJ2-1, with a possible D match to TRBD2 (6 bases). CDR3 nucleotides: TGCAGCGTTGCGGATAGCGGCTCCTACAATGAGCAGTTCTTC. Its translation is CSVADSGSYNEQFF.